This TCR beta chain derives from a study of neurological immune-mediated disorders. Whole-study results and caveats: None of the CDR3 amino acid sequences in expanded clones turned up in more than one subject, which points to private repertoires in all groups. The level of TCR clonal expansion was highest in patients with HTLV-1-associated myelopathy and lowest in multiple sclerosis, where it fell below the level seen in healthy controls.

The CDR3 totals 13 residues. The germline CDR1 and CDR2 sequences are SGHTA and FQGNSA. Trimming stripped 4 bases from V and 6 bases from J, with 13 bases between. Synthesis of cDNA was accomplished via 5'RACE employing 10-nucleotide random UMIs. Over 180 million TCR-beta sequences (from 15-18 subjects) were yielded by each sequencing run. TCRdb reprocessed the 5' RACE reads with MiXCR, giving one entry per CDR3 protein. This repertoire shows 50,000 to 70,000 distinct CDR3 sequences, 10% to 15% found once; its top ten account for over 8.5%. At least ten counts were recorded for this clonotype. Its antigen is not identified.

Specimen: PBMCs. The TCR sequence derives from a woman between 55 and 75 years old with HTLV-1-associated myelopathy (HAM/TSP). The chain joins TRBV7-2 to TRBJ2-7; D is undetermined. The chain's CDR3 is CASSSGRLLEQYF. The DNA for the CDR3 is TGTGCCAGCAGCTCCGGTCGGCTACTCGAGCAGTACTTC. Full variable domain (rest looked up from reference TRBV7-2 and TRBJ2-7): GAGVSQSPSNKVTEKGKDVELRCDPISGHTALYWYRQSLGQGLEFLIYFQGNSAPDKSGLPSDRFSAERTGGSVSTLTIQRTQQEDSAVYLCASSSGRLLEQYFGPGTRLTVT.